A selection of T cell receptor beta chains follows, all from one sample in a study of OX40 agonist ivuxolimab in advanced cancers. Repertoires were generated with immunoSEQ multiplex PCR, while TCRdb's copy carries only in-frame clones and drops some. The sample includes some 73,000 clones, over 80% of them seen just once. The sample here was CD4+ or CD8+ T cells sorted from blood, taken in a trial of the OX40 agonist ivuxolimab. These receptors came from an adult with an advanced solid tumor such as melanoma, head and neck, liver or kidney cancer. CDR3s include the opening cysteine and the closing phenylalanine or tryptophan. The D gene is left open where the match is weak. The size field is filled for only some rows; it gives once, few, many or a size class.

TRBJ2-6 | TRBV6-5 | . | . | CASSKQVSGANVLTF | TGTGCCAGCAGTAAACAGGTTTCAGGGGCCAACGTCCTGACTTTC
TRBJ2-1 | TRBV27 | . | TRBD2 | CASSLGLAGGLEQFF | TGTGCCAGCAGTTTGGGACTAGCGGGGGGGCTTGAGCAGTTCTTC
TRBJ2-7 | TRBV2 | . | TRBD1 | CASAPGTGEKQYF | TGTGCCAGCGCCCCGGGGACAGGGGAAAAGCAGTACTTC
TRBJ2-5 | TRBV4-2 | . | . | CASSQDQSGRLETQYF | TGTGCCAGCAGCCAAGATCAAAGCGGTCGGCTGGAGACCCAGTACTTC
TRBJ2-7 | TRBV23-1 | . | . | CASSRPASVSPYEQYF | TGCGCCAGCAGTCGTCCTGCCAGCGTAAGTCCCTACGAGCAGTACTTC
TRBJ2-4 | TRBV11-2 | . | . | CASRSGLHKNIQYF | TGTGCCAGCAGATCGGGACTGCACAAAAACATTCAGTACTTC
TRBJ2-5 | TRBV27 | . | TRBD2 | CASSLTSGRTKTQYF | TGTGCCAGCAGTCTAACTAGCGGGAGAACAAAGACCCAGTACTTC
TRBJ2-2 | TRBV13 | . | . | CASSLRGTGELFF | TGTGCCAGCAGCTTGCGCGGCACCGGGGAGCTGTTTTTT
TRBJ2-1 | TRBV19 | . | . | CASSIENEQFF | TGTGCCAGTAGTATTGAAAATGAGCAGTTCTTC
TRBJ1-1 | TRBV4-2 | . | . | CASSQEQAAANTEAFF | TGTGCCAGCAGCCAAGAACAGGCTGCAGCGAACACTGAAGCTTTCTTT
TRBJ1-1 | TRBV6-6 | . | . | CASSLGRNTEAFF | TGTGCCAGCAGTTTGGGGAGGAACACTGAAGCTTTCTTT
TRBJ1-2 | TRBV10-3 | . | . | CAISEGTPRSYTF | TGTGCCATCAGTGAGGGTACCCCGCGGTCTTACACCTTC
TRBJ1-2 | TRBV15 | . | TRBD1 | CATSRDLGTGVLNGYTF | TGTGCCACCAGCAGAGATCTTGGGACAGGGGTCCTCAATGGCTACACCTTC
TRBJ1-1 | TRBV7-2 | . | . | CASSLKDFSTEAFF | TGTGCCAGCAGCTTAAAGGATTTTTCCACTGAAGCTTTCTTT
TRBJ2-7 | TRBV6-1 | . | . | CASSDSYGAYEQYF | TGTGCCAGCAGTGATTCCTACGGAGCCTACGAGCAGTACTTC
TRBJ2-5 | TRBV28 | once | . | CASSSVGKRGETQYF | TGTGCCAGCAGTTCAGTGGGGAAGAGAGGGGAGACCCAGTACTTC
TRBJ2-7 | TRBV5-6 | . | . | CASSWSGAYEQYF | TGTGCCAGCAGCTGGAGTGGAGCCTACGAGCAGTACTTC
TRBJ2-1 | TRBV5-6 | . | TRBD2 | CASSFAAGGHNEQFF | TGTGCCAGCAGCTTTGCTGCGGGGGGACACAATGAGCAGTTCTTC
TRBJ2-7 | TRBV19 | . | TRBD1 | CASSIADRALYEQYF | TGTGCCAGTAGTATCGCTGACAGGGCACTCTACGAGCAGTACTTC
TRBJ1-2 | TRBV29-1 | . | . | CSVAQGYGYTF | TGCAGCGTGGCCCAGGGGTATGGCTACACCTTC
TRBJ2-5 | TRBV14 | . | . | CASSQYRQPQETQYF | TGTGCCAGCAGCCAATACCGACAACCACAAGAGACCCAGTACTTC
TRBJ2-2 | TRBV19 | . | . | CASWDSWNTGELFF | TGTGCCAGTTGGGACTCTTGGAACACCGGGGAGCTGTTTTTT
TRBJ2-1 | TRBV5-1 | few | . | CASSLRGGSGSYNEQFF | TGCGCCAGCAGCTTACGGGGCGGCAGTGGTTCCTACAATGAGCAGTTCTTC
TRBJ2-1 | TRBV7-2 | . | . | CASSLLTAVSSYNEQFF | TGTGCCAGCAGCTTACTAACGGCGGTAAGCTCCTACAATGAGCAGTTCTTC
TRBJ2-1 | TRBV9 | . | TRBD2 | CASSPTSGVYNEQFF | TGTGCCAGCAGCCCCACCAGCGGGGTCTACAATGAGCAGTTCTTC
TRBJ2-7 | TRBV28 | . | TRBD2 | CASSFLAGGSYEQYF | TGTGCCAGCAGTTTCCTAGCGGGAGGCTCCTACGAGCAGTACTTC
TRBJ2-7 | TRBV29-1 | . | . | CSVEGGSRYEQYF | TGCAGCGTTGAGGGGGGTTCCCGCTACGAGCAGTACTTC
TRBJ2-5 | TRBV10-1 | . | . | CASSSGSGGTQYF | TGCGCCAGCAGCTCCGGGTCTGGTGGGACCCAGTACTTC
TRBJ2-7 | TRBV21-1 | once | . | CASSKRVAGEGYEQYF | TGTGCCAGCAGCAAAAGGGTGGCGGGAGAGGGTTACGAGCAGTACTTC
TRBJ2-7 | TRBV7-9 | . | . | CASRSKTGQVGYEQYF | TGTGCCAGCAGGTCCAAAACGGGGCAGGTCGGCTACGAGCAGTACTTC
TRBJ2-7 | TRBV5-4 | . | . | CASTAIGSYHEQYF | TGTGCCAGCACCGCCATTGGTAGCTACCACGAGCAGTACTTC
TRBJ2-2 | TRBV27 | . | . | CASSFLDKGWTGELFF | TGTGCCAGCAGTTTTCTAGACAAGGGATGGACCGGGGAGCTGTTTTTT
TRBJ1-5 | TRBV7-2 | . | . | CASSAGTISNQPQHF | TGTGCCAGCAGCGCCGGGACAATTAGCAATCAGCCCCAGCATTTT
TRBJ2-1 | TRBV28 | . | . | CASSLSTGSVNNEQFF | TGTGCCAGCAGTTTATCAACCGGGAGTGTCAACAATGAGCAGTTCTTC
TRBJ2-7 | TRBV5-4 | . | TRBD1 | CASSSGLQGAPLFAEQYF | TGTGCCAGCAGCTCCGGACTACAGGGGGCGCCCCTTTTCGCCGAGCAGTACTTC
TRBJ1-1 | TRBV7-8 | . | . | CASSLVAGDTEAFF | TGTGCCAGCAGCTTAGTGGCGGGGGACACTGAAGCTTTCTTT
TRBJ2-1 | TRBV11-2 | . | . | CASSPISLLRQFF | TGTGCCAGCAGCCCCATCTCGCTCCTCCGACAGTTCTTC
TRBJ2-1 | TRBV30 | . | . | CAWSVLHYNEQFF | TGTGCCTGGAGTGTACTACACTACAATGAGCAGTTCTTC
TRBJ2-5 | TRBV7-7 | . | . | CASSFRMGETQYF | TGTGCCAGCAGCTTCAGGATGGGGGAGACCCAGTACTTC
TRBJ1-1 | TRBV2 | . | . | CASSDGSGTEAFF | TGTGCCAGCAGTGATGGGTCGGGCACTGAAGCTTTCTTT
TRBJ1-3 | TRBV27 | . | . | CASSLGQGSGNTIYF | TGTGCCAGCAGTTTAGGGCAGGGTTCTGGAAACACCATATATTTT
TRBJ2-7 | TRBV2 | . | TRBD1 | CASRSIGQGTYYEQYF | TGTGCCAGCAGATCCATAGGACAGGGGACTTATTACGAGCAGTACTTC
TRBJ2-7 | TRBV6-1 | . | . | CASSVGRAVDEQYF | TGTGCCAGCAGTGTAGGCAGGGCGGTGGACGAGCAGTACTTC
TRBJ2-2 | TRBV5-5 | . | TRBD1 | CASSLARGFGELFF | TGTGCCAGCAGCTTGGCCAGGGGGTTCGGGGAGCTGTTTTTT